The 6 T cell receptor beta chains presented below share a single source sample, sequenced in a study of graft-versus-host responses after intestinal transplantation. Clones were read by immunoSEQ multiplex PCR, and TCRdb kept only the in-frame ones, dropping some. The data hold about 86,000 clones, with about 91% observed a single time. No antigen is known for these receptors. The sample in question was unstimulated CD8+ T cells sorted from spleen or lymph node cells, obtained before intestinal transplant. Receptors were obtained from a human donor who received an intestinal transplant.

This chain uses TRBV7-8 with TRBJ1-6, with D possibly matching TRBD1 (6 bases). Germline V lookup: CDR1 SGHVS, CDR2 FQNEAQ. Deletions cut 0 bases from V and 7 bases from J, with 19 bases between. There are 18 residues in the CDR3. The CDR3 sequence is CASSLAPDSLYGNSPLHF. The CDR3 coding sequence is TGTGCCAGCAGCTTAGCGCCGGACAGTCTCTACGGCAATTCACCCCTCCACTTT.

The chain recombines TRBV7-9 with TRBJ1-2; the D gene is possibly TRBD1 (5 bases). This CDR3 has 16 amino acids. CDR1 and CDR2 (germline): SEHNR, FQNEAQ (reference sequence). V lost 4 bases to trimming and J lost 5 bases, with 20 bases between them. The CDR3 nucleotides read TGTGCCAGCAGCTCCATCGTTCTAACAGGCGAATATGGCTACACCTTC. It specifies CASSSIVLTGEYGYTF.

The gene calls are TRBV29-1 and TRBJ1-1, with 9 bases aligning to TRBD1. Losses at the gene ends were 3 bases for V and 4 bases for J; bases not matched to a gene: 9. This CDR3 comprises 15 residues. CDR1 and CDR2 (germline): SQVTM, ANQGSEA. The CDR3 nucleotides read TGCAGCGTTGATAATAGGGGGACAGGGCTCACTGAAGCTTTCTTT. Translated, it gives CSVDNRGTGLTEAFF.

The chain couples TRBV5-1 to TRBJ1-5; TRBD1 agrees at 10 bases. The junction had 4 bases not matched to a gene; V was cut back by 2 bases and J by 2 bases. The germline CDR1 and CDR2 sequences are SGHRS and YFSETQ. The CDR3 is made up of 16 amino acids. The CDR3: CASSLTGTGGNQPQHF. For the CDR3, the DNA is TGCGCCAGCAGCTTAACCGGGACAGGGGGCAATCAGCCCCAGCATTTT.

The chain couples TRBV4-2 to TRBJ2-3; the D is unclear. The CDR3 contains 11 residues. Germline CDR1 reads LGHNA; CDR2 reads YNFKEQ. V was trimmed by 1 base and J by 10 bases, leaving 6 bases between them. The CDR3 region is CASSQASAQYF. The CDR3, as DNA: TGTGCCAGCAGCCAAGCATCGGCGCAGTATTTT.

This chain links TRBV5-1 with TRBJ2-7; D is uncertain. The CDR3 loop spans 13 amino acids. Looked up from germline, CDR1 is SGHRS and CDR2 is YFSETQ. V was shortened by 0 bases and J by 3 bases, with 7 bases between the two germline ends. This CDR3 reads CASSLGVGYEQYF. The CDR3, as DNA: TGCGCCAGCAGCTTGGGCGTTGGCTACGAGCAGTACTTC.